The 27 T cell receptor beta chains presented below share a single source sample, sequenced in a study of T cells in tumors after PD-1 blockade. The table came from immunoSEQ multiplex PCR; TCRdb's copy has only in-frame clones and leaves some out. Of 60,000 to 75,000 clones listed, 74% were seen once; the top ten hold approximately 4.5%. This material consisted of PBMCs, taken after anti-PD-1 treatment. These receptors all stem from a human donor with basal cell carcinoma.

This clone was observed once. This chain uses TRBV10-3 with TRBJ2-1, with no clear D. The germline V gene has CDR1 ENHRY and CDR2 SYGVKD. CDR3 length equals 15 residues. V shed 4 bases and J shed 5 bases, with 15 bases lying between them. In DNA form, the CDR3 reads TGTGCCATCAGTGGGGTCCAAACCCGCCACAATGAGCAGTTCTTC. It is translated as CAISGVQTRHNEQFF.

J is TRBJ2-1 and V is TRBV3-1 (or the pseudogene TRBV3-2), with D possibly TRBD1 on 6 matching bases. The ends were cut back, 2 bases at V and 5 bases at J, with 13 bases in the middle. Germline V gene data show CDR1 as LGHDT and CDR2 as YNNKEL (reference sequence). The CDR3 has 15 amino acids. The CDR3 DNA reads TGTGCCAGCAGCCAAAACAGGGTTTGGAACAATGAGCAGTTCTTC. Protein product: CASSQNRVWNNEQFF.

The V and J genes are TRBV10-1 and TRBJ1-1; D not resolved. The CDR3 covers 12 residues. Germline CDR1 reads WNHNN; CDR2 reads SYGVQD (reference sequence). The germline V and J ends were trimmed by 4 bases and 5 bases, with 8 bases remaining between them. The chain's CDR3 is CASSGESTEAFF. In DNA, the CDR3 is TGCGCCAGCAGTGGCGAGAGTACTGAAGCTTTCTTT.

This clone turned up a few times. The V gene is TRBV19, the J gene TRBJ2-4, with TRBD2 matching 13 bases. The CDR3 covers 22 residues. The germline gives CDR1 LNHDA, CDR2 SQIVND (reference sequence). Trimming cost V 0 bases and J 2 bases; bases outside gene matches: 16. The CDR3 nucleotides are TGTGCCAGTAGTATAGATCTTCTCGGACTAGCGGGGGAAAGGGGGTCCAAAAACATTCAGTACTTC. Translated, it gives CASSIDLLGLAGERGSKNIQYF.

The V and J genes are TRBV18 and TRBJ1-2; no definite D call. This CDR3 region has 18 residues. The germline V and J ends were trimmed by 3 bases and 0 bases, with 20 bases remaining between them. In germline, CDR1 is KGHSH, CDR2 LQKENI. CDR3 residues: CASSPRVGEASPNYGYTF. The CDR3 DNA sequence: TGTGCCAGCTCACCGAGGGTGGGAGAGGCCTCCCCTAACTATGGCTACACCTTC.

The rearrangement joins TRBV5-1 to TRBJ1-2, with D unclear. The CDR3 covers 12 residues. V was shortened by 6 bases and J by 8 bases, with 14 bases between the two germline ends. The V gene's germline CDR1 is SGHRS and CDR2 YFSETQ. The CDR3 loop is CASKEGITGYTF. In nucleotides, the CDR3 is TGCGCCAGCAAGGAGGGAATAACCGGCTACACCTTC.

This clone was seen a few times. The CDR3 protein is CASSFTNTEAFF. The CDR3 region has the DNA TGTGCCAGTAGCTTTACTAACACTGAAGCTTTCTTT. The chain joins TRBV19 to TRBJ1-1; D is undetermined. The V gene's germline CDR1 is LNHDA and CDR2 SQIVND (reference sequence). The CDR3 extends over 12 amino acids. V lost 6 bases, J lost 2 bases, and 7 bases lay in between.

This rearrangement joins TRBV6-5 to TRBJ2-3; TRBD1 matches at 7 bases. This CDR3 region has 15 residues. The germline gives CDR1 MNHEY, CDR2 SVGAGI. The J segment lost 0 bases and the V segment lost 4 bases, leaving 4 bases of the junction unmatched. The DNA of the CDR3 is TGTGCCAGCAGTTCCAGGGGGTCTAGCACAGATACGCAGTATTTT. Translated, it gives CASSSRGSSTDTQYF.

The chain joins TRBV30 to TRBJ1-2, with D perhaps TRBD1 (5 bases). Trimming took off 2 bases at V and 2 bases at J, with 18 bases between the two ends. The CDR3 is made up of 16 amino acids. The germline V gene encodes CDR1 GTSNPN and CDR2 SVGIG (reference sequence). The CDR3 coding sequence is TGTGCCTGGAGTAAATCCCCCGCGGGACGGAACTATGGCTACACCTTC. It codes for CAWSKSPAGRNYGYTF.

The genes are TRBV6-5 and TRBJ1-6, with 8 bases matching TRBD1. J gave up 5 bases and V 6 bases, and 3 bases lay outside the gene matches. This CDR3 has 14 amino acids. Germline loops: CDR1 MNHEY, CDR2 SVGAGI. The CDR3 loop is CASRETGDNSPLHF. The CDR3 bases are TGTGCCAGCAGAGAGACAGGGGATAATTCACCCCTCCACTTT.

The chain combines TRBV18 with TRBJ2-2, with 7 bases identical to TRBD1. J lost 6 bases, V lost 3 bases, and 4 bases had no gene match. The CDR3 spans 14 residues. CDR1 is KGHSH, CDR2 LQKENI, per germline. The CDR3 region is CASSPTGYAGELFF. The CDR3 DNA sequence: TGTGCCAGCTCACCGACAGGGTACGCCGGGGAGCTGTTTTTT. Full variable domain (outside the CDR3, taken from reference TRBV18 and TRBJ2-2): NAGVMQNPRHLVRRRGQEARLRCSPMKGHSHVYWYRQLPEEGLKFMVYLQKENIIDESGMPKERFSAEFPKEGPSILRIQQVVRGDSAAYFCASSPTGYAGELFFGEGSRLTVL.

The chain couples TRBV2 to TRBJ1-1; D may be TRBD1 (6 bases). Between the trimmed V and J ends, which lost 4 bases and 2 bases, there was a span of 8 bases. Germline V CDR1 and CDR2: SNHLY, FYNNEI. The CDR3 consists of 13 residues. CDR3 amino acids: CASSAGGNTEAFF. CDR3 coding DNA: TGTGCCAGCAGTGCCGGGGGCAACACTGAAGCTTTCTTT. Full variable domain (outside the CDR3, taken from reference TRBV2 and TRBJ1-1): EPEVTQTPSHQVTQMGQEVILRCVPISNHLYFYWYRQILGQKVEFLVSFYNNEISEKSEIFDDQFSVERPDGSNFTLKIRSTKLEDSAMYFCASSAGGNTEAFFGQGTRLTVV.

This chain uses TRBV4-2 with TRBJ1-2; D is perhaps TRBD1 (5 bases). CDR1 and CDR2 from the germline V gene are LGHNA and YNFKEQ. With 1 base removed from V and 5 bases from J, the gap between germline ends came to 14 bases. There are 15 residues in the CDR3. This CDR3 reads CASSQVTDRGYGYTF. CDR3 coding DNA: TGTGCCAGCAGCCAAGTGACAGATCGAGGATATGGCTACACCTTC.

V and J are TRBV7-9 and TRBJ2-1; D remains ambiguous. In germline, CDR1 is SEHNR, CDR2 FQNEAQ (reference sequence). The CDR3 has 11 residues. Deletions cut 1 base from V and 9 bases from J, with 4 bases between. CDR3 sequence (DNA): TGTGCCAGCAGCTTAGTGTTTGAGCAGTTCTTC. Protein product: CASSLVFEQFF.

This rearrangement joins TRBV5-8 to TRBJ1-6, with 9 bases lining up with TRBD1. The CDR3 totals 15 residues. Germline trimming cut 0 bases from V and 10 bases from J; bases unmatched to any gene: 5. Per the germline V gene, CDR1 is SGHTS and CDR2 is YDEGEE. The DNA for the CDR3 is TGTGCCAGCAGCTTGGCTGGGACAGGGACATCACCCCTCCACTTT. It specifies CASSLAGTGTSPLHF.

The rearrangement uses TRBV2 and TRBJ2-1; tentative D call: TRBD1 (6 bases). This CDR3 spans 15 amino acids. Germline assignment: CDR1 SNHLY and CDR2 FYNNEI. V shed 7 bases and J shed 0 bases, with 13 bases lying between them. CDR3 DNA sequence: TGTGCCAGCACCCTTGGACAGAGCTCCTACAATGAGCAGTTCTTC. This encodes CASTLGQSSYNEQFF.

The chain joins TRBV4-2 to TRBJ2-3; maybe TRBD1 (7 bases). The germline V gene has CDR1 LGHNA and CDR2 YNFKEQ. Trimming removed 0 bases from V and 5 bases from J, with 21 bases in between. The CDR3 is 18 residues long. The CDR3 here is CASSQDGYGTAGGDTQYF. CDR3 bases: TGTGCCAGCAGCCAAGATGGATATGGGACAGCCGGGGGAGATACGCAGTATTTT.

DNA for the CDR3: TGCGCCAGCAGCTTGGGGCAGGCGAACACTGAAGCTTTCTTT. Translation gives CASSLGQANTEAFF. The gene calls are TRBV5-1 and TRBJ1-1, with no clear D. V was clipped by 0 bases and J by 1 base, with 7 bases between them. This CDR3 comprises 14 residues. Per the germline V gene, CDR1 is SGHRS and CDR2 is YFSETQ. The whole variable domain, filled in from reference TRBV5-1 and TRBJ1-1, reads KAGVTQTPRYLIKTRGQQVTLSCSPISGHRSVSWYQQTPGQGLQFLFEYFSETQRNKGNFPGRFSGRQFSNSRSEMNVSTLELGDSALYLCASSLGQANTEAFFGQGTRLTVV.

The chain carries TRBV19 and TRBJ1-1; TRBD1 matches 10 bases. In germline, CDR1 is LNHDA, CDR2 SQIVND (reference sequence). J lost 6 bases, V lost 5 bases, and 9 bases had no gene match. This CDR3 is 15 amino acids long. The CDR3 region has the DNA TGTGCCAGTAGTCAACCGGGACAGGGGAGTGCTGAAGCTTTCTTT. This translates into CASSQPGQGSAEAFF.

This chain links TRBV5-1 with TRBJ1-3; the D is unclear. This CDR3 is 13 amino acids long. Germline V CDR1 and CDR2: SGHRS, YFSETQ. The V gene lost 5 bases and the J gene lost 4 bases, with 10 bases spanning the gap. Here the CDR3 DNA reads TGCGCCAGCAGTCGGGCAGACGGAAACACCATATATTTT. Residues: CASSRADGNTIYF.

The rearrangement joins TRBV19 to TRBJ2-2; TRBD1 matches 7 bases. CDR1 is LNHDA, CDR2 SQIVND, per germline (reference sequence). V dropped 3 bases and J dropped 1; count of bases not matched to a gene: 2. The CDR3 covers 15 residues. In DNA, the CDR3 is TGTGCCAGTAGTATGACAGGGCAGAACACCGGGGAGCTGTTTTTT. Protein: CASSMTGQNTGELFF.

J is TRBJ1-6 and V is TRBV7-8; D is unresolved. The V end was cut by 0 bases, the J end by 3 bases, with 6 bases between. CDR3 size: 15 residues. Germline lookup yields CDR1 SGHVS and CDR2 FQNEAQ. As DNA, the CDR3 is TGTGCCAGCAGCTTAGCCGGGAACTATAATTCACCCCTCCACTTT. Amino acids: CASSLAGNYNSPLHF. Together with reference TRBV7-8 and TRBJ1-6, the CDR3 gives the full variable domain: GAGVSQSPRYKVAKRGQDVALRCDPISGHVSLFWYQQALGQGPEFLTYFQNEAQLDKSGLPSDRFFAERPEGSVSTLKIQRTQQEDSAVYLCASSLAGNYNSPLHFGNGTRLTVT.

The rearrangement links TRBV4-1 to TRBJ2-7; D call uncertain. Trimming shortened V by 1 base and J by 5 bases, and 6 bases separated the two germline ends. This CDR3 region has 12 residues. Germline CDR1 MGHRA, CDR2 YSYEKL. The CDR3 loop is CASSQGADEQYF. As DNA, the CDR3 is TGCGCCAGCAGCCAAGGGGCGGACGAGCAGTACTTC.

The rearrangement links TRBV19 to TRBJ1-2; 10 bases map to TRBD1. Germline assignment: CDR1 LNHDA and CDR2 SQIVND (reference sequence). V lost 1 base to trimming and J lost 6 bases; unmatched junction nucleotides: 5. There are 15 residues in the CDR3. CDR3 nucleotide sequence: TGTGCCAGTAGTATAGGACAGGGGGCGCGAAATGGCTACACCTTC. It specifies CASSIGQGARNGYTF.

Turning to this clone: The junction and the germline gene differ at one end; a read error may be behind it. The CDR3 here is CASSRELGEGFF. The CDR3 bases are TGTGCCAGCAGTCGAGAGTTAGGTGAAGGTTTCTTT. The chain carries TRBV11-1 and TRBJ1-1; D remains ambiguous. CDR3 size: 12 residues. Germline loops: CDR1 SGHAT, CDR2 FQDESV (reference sequence).

The chain joins TRBV4-1 to TRBJ1-2; 7 bases are a match to TRBD1. CDR3 length: 14 amino acids. The J segment lost 7 bases and the V segment lost 0 bases, leaving 5 bases of the junction unmatched. Germline loops: CDR1 MGHRA, CDR2 YSYEKL. CDR3 amino acids: CASSQDDRVLGYTF. The CDR3 DNA reads TGCGCCAGCAGCCAAGATGACAGGGTACTTGGCTACACCTTC.

The rearrangement uses TRBV4-2 and TRBJ1-1; weak D call: TRBD1 (5 bases). The V end lost 0 bases, the J end lost 11 bases, and 13 bases lay between the germline ends. There are 13 residues in the CDR3. Germline V gene sequence: CDR1 LGHNA, CDR2 YNFKEQ. CDR3 protein: CASSQDFRVRAFF. CDR3 nucleotides: TGTGCCAGCAGCCAAGATTTCAGGGTTCGGGCTTTCTTT.